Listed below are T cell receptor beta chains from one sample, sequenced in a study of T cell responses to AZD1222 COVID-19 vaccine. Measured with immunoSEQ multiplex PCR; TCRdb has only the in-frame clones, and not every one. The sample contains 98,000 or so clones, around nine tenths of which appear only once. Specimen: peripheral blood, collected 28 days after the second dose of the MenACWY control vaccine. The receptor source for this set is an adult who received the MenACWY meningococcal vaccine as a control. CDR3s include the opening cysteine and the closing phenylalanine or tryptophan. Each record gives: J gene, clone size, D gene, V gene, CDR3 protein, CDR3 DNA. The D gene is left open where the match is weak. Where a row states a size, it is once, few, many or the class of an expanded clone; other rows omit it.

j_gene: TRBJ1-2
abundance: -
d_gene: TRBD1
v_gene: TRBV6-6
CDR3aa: CASSYRSGRTGPGYTF
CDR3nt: TGTGCCAGCAGTTATAGGTCCGGTAGGACAGGGCCTGGCTACACCTTC

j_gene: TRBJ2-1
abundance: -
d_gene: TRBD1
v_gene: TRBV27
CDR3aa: CASSYRGQRDEQFF
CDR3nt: TGTGCCAGCAGTTACAGGGGTCAAAGGGATGAGCAGTTCTTC

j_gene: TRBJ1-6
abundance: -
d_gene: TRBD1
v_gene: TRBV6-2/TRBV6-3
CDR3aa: CASSYPGQINSPLHF
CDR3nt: TGTGCCAGCAGTTACCCGGGACAGATTAATTCACCCCTCCACTTT

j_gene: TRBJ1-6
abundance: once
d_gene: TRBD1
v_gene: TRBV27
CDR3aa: CASSSPGQGANNSPLHF
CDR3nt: TGTGCCAGCAGTTCCCCTGGACAGGGGGCTAATAATTCACCCCTCCACTTT

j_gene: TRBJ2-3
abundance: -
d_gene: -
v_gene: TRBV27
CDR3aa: CASRIQGMATDTQYF
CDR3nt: TGTGCCAGCAGGATACAGGGAATGGCGACAGATACGCAGTATTTT

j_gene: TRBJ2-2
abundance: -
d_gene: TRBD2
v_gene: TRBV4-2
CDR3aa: CASSQVIAGGDTGELFF
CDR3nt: TGTGCCAGCAGCCAAGTGATAGCGGGGGGCGACACCGGGGAGCTGTTTTTT

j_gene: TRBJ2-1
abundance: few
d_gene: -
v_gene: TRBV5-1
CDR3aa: CASSRVPGLDEQFF
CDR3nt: TGCGCCAGCAGCCGGGTTCCCGGTTTGGATGAGCAGTTCTTC

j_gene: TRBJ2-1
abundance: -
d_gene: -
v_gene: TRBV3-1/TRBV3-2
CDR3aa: CASSQVPLTYNEQFF
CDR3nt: TGTGCCAGCAGCCAAGTCCCTCTCACCTACAATGAGCAGTTCTTC

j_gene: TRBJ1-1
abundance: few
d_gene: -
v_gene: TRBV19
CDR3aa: CAIAPKWGAEAFF
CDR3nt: TGTGCCATCGCCCCTAAGTGGGGAGCTGAAGCTTTCTTT

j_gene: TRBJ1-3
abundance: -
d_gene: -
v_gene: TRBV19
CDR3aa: CASSSPGPGGNTIYF
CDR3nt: TGTGCCAGTAGTTCCCCCGGCCCGGGAGGAAACACCATATATTTT

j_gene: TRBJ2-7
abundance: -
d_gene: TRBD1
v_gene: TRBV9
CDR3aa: CASSVDPGQGREQYF
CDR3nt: TGTGCCAGCAGCGTAGACCCGGGACAGGGACGGGAGCAGTACTTC

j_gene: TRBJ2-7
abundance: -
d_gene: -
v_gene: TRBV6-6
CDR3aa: CASSSQEAISYEQYF
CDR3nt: TGTGCCAGCAGTTCTCAAGAGGCGATCTCCTACGAGCAGTACTTC

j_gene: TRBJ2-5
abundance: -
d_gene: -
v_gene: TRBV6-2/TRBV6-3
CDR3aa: CASSYSENQETQYF
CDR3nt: TGTGCCAGCAGTTACTCCGAGAATCAAGAGACCCAGTACTTC

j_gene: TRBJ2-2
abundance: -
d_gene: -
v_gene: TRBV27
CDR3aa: CASGRRGQNTGELFF
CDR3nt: TGTGCCAGTGGTCGACGGGGACAGAACACCGGGGAGCTGTTTTTT

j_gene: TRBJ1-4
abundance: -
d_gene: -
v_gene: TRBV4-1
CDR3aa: CASSPGWQGLTNEKLFF
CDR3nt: TGCGCCAGCAGCCCCGGCTGGCAGGGACTAACTAATGAAAAACTGTTTTTT